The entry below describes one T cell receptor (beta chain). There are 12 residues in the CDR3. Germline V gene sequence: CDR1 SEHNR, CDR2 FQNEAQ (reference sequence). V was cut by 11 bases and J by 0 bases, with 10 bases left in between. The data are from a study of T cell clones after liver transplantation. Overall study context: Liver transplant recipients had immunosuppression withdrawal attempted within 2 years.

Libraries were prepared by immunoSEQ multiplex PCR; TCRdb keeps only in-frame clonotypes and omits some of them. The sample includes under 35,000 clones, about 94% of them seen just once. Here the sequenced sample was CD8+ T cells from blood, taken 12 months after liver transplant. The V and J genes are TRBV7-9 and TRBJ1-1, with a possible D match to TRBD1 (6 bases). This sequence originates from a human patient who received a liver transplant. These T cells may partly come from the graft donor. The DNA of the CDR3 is TGTGCCGGGAGGGGGGTGAACACTGAAGCTTTCTTT. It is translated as CAGRGVNTEAFF.